This T cell receptor beta chain was captured in a study of shared clonotypes between healthy human individuals. In this sample, this clone turned up once. Trimming cost V 1 base and J 3 bases, with 4 bases left between them. The germline V gene encodes CDR1 SGHRS and CDR2 YFSETQ. The CDR3 has 12 amino acids. Libraries were prepared by immunoSEQ multiplex PCR; TCRdb keeps only in-frame clonotypes and omits some of them. The repertoire has 550,000 to 850,000 clones, about 74% of them found once; the top ten carry roughly 1.7%. The sample comprised memory CD4+ T cells sorted from blood. Subset reported: CD45RA-negative fraction. This receptor was taken from a woman in her 30s in good health. This chain links TRBV5-1 with TRBJ2-5; no reliable D call. CDR3 coding DNA: TGCGCCAGCAGCTTGCCCGAAGAGACCCAGTACTTC. It is translated as CASSLPEETQYF.